The present T cell receptor beta chain was sequenced within a study of vaccination effects on CD4 cells after COVID-19. This clone was found a few times. The antigen is unknown. The assay was immunoSEQ multiplex PCR, and TCRdb's table has in-frame clones only and misses some. The sample consists of over 25,000 clones, approximately 75% of them appearing once. The V end lost 4 bases, the J end lost 3 bases, and 7 bases lay between the germline ends. Germline CDR1 is MRHNA and CDR2 is SNTAGT. The CDR3 runs to 13 residues. ViraFEST used viral peptide pools to expand antigen-specific CD4+ T cells before sequencing. Following culture for 9 to 11 days, CD4+ T cells were isolated. Recipients of the vaccine had no prior SARS-CoV-2 infection and negative nucleocapsid antibodies.

Sequencing used CD4+ T cells from PBMCs cultured with SARS-CoV-2 spike peptides, obtained before COVID-19 vaccination. The TCR was taken from a human donor who received a COVID-19 vaccine. The V gene is TRBV6-4, the J gene TRBJ1-5; no definite D call. CDR3 protein: CASSAQPNQPQHF. DNA for the CDR3: TGTGCCAGCAGTGCTCAGCCCAATCAGCCCCAGCATTTT.